This T cell receptor (beta chain) was recorded in a study of T cells in Graves' hyperthyroidism and ophthalmopathy. The diagnoses drew upon clinical symptoms, serum thyroxine and TRAb, thyroid ultrasound and orbital computed tomography. There are many counts of this clonotype. V was trimmed by 5 bases and J by 6 bases, leaving 13 bases between them. The CDR3 extends over 14 amino acids. From germline, CDR1 is MDHEN and CDR2 SYDVKM. Authors of the study amplified TCR beta CDR3 regions from RNA transcripts. The study used the HTBI primer set for a first-round RT-PCR of the TCR CDR3. TCRdb reprocessed the multiplex PCR reads via MiXCR and lists one record per CDR3 protein. The sample yields more than 300,000 distinct CDR3 sequences, 13% to 15% seen once.

The source is a woman under 40 with Graves' ophthalmopathy. The specimen sequenced was blood. This rearrangement joins TRBV28 to TRBJ2-2; the D call may be TRBD1 or TRBD2 (6 bases each). This CDR3 is CASSPRGLSGELFF. CDR3 sequence (DNA): TGTGCCAGCAGTCCCCGGGGGCTGTCCGGGGAGCTGTTTTTT. Combining the CDR3 with reference TRBV28 and TRBJ2-2 gives the whole variable domain DVKVTQSSRYLVKRTGEKVFLECVQDMDHENMFWYRQDPGLGLRLIYFSYDVKMKEKGDIPEGYSVSREKKERFSLILESASTNQTSMYLCASSPRGLSGELFFGEGSRLTVL.